Each of the 23 T cell receptor beta chains below was sequenced from the same sample in a study of blood T cell repertoires in COVID-19. TCRdb's copy holds only in-frame clones and misses some; the assay was immunoSEQ multiplex PCR. The table shows under 95,000 clones, with more than 75% occurring only once. The sample was peripheral blood. The receptor source for this set is a man aged 35-49 years with acute or convalescent COVID-19.

The chain uses TRBV7-9 and TRBJ2-7, with D possibly matching TRBD1 (7 bases). The CDR3 consists of 13 residues. Germline CDR1 reads SEHNR; CDR2 reads FQNEAQ (reference sequence). The germline V and J ends were trimmed by 6 bases and 5 bases, with 14 bases remaining between them. The CDR3 nucleotides read TGTGCCAGCAGGCGGGACAGTAAGGACGAGCAGTACTTC. Translating gives CASRRDSKDEQYF.

The rearrangement uses TRBV3-1 (or the pseudogene TRBV3-2) and TRBJ2-1; D unresolved. Trimming stripped 1 base from V and 10 bases from J, with 11 bases between. This CDR3 has 13 residues. Germline loops: CDR1 LGHDT, CDR2 YNNKEL (reference sequence). In nucleotides, the CDR3 is TGTGCCAGCAGCCAAGTACAACACGGGGAGCAGTTCTTC. This codes for CASSQVQHGEQFF.

This chain connects TRBV30 to TRBJ2-5, with 9 bases lining up with TRBD2. The CDR3 totals 14 residues. The V gene's germline CDR1 is GTSNPN and CDR2 SVGIG (reference sequence). Trimming at V came to 2 bases and at J to 1 base, leaving 2 bases not matched to a gene. The CDR3 sequence is CAWSKTSGQETQYF. CDR3 DNA sequence: TGTGCCTGGAGTAAGACTAGCGGCCAAGAGACCCAGTACTTC.

The chain uses TRBV11-2 and TRBJ2-3; D gene unclear. Between the trimmed V and J ends, which lost 1 base and 7 bases, there was a span of 12 bases. Germline CDR1 and CDR2: SGHAT and FQNNGV. The CDR3 sequence is 14 residues long. The CDR3, as DNA: TGTGCCAGCAGCTTAGGAGGTTCGGTCAATACGCAGTATTTT. Residues: CASSLGGSVNTQYF.

The chain employs TRBV7-2 and TRBJ2-2; perhaps TRBD1 as D (5 bases). V dropped 3 bases and J dropped 0 bases, with 8 bases sitting between them. The CDR3 extends over 15 amino acids. Germline CDR1 and CDR2: SGHTA and FQGNSA. The CDR3 is CASSLGQANTGELFF. In DNA form, the CDR3 reads TGTGCCAGCAGCTTGGGGCAGGCGAACACCGGGGAGCTGTTTTTT.

J is TRBJ2-7 and V is TRBV6-5, with unresolved D. The germline V gene has CDR1 MNHEY and CDR2 SVGAGI. Trimming took 7 bases from V and 3 from J, leaving 10 bases between them. CDR3 size: 12 residues. CDR3 DNA: TGTGCCAGCATTGGCACAGTCTACGAGCAGTACTTC. It yields the protein CASIGTVYEQYF.

This rearrangement joins TRBV3-1 (or the pseudogene TRBV3-2) to TRBJ1-2; D remains unclear. From germline, CDR1 is LGHDT and CDR2 YNNKEL (reference sequence). The CDR3 length is 13 residues. V was shortened by 2 bases and J by 2 bases, with 6 bases between the two germline ends. CDR3 coding DNA: TGTGCCAGCAGCCAATCGAGGAACTATGGCTACACCTTC. As protein: CASSQSRNYGYTF.

The sample holds one count of this clone. The chain has TRBV12-5 and TRBJ2-2; 10 bases agree with TRBD1. The V gene end was trimmed by 5 bases and the J gene end by 3 bases; junction bases not matched to a gene: 9. CDR3 length: 17 amino acids. Germline CDR1 and CDR2: LGHNT and FRNRAP. Here the CDR3 reads CASGNDRGLSYTGELFF. CDR3 DNA: TGTGCTAGTGGTAATGACAGGGGGCTATCGTACACCGGGGAGCTGTTTTTT.

This clone was recorded once. V and J are TRBV11-2 and TRBJ2-3; 7 nucleotides agree with TRBD2. Trimming removed 8 bases from V and 0 bases from J; junction bases left unmatched: 11. From germline, CDR1 is SGHAT and CDR2 FQNNGV. The CDR3 sequence is 16 residues long. This chain's CDR3 is CASQFLAAASTDTQYF. The CDR3 DNA sequence: TGTGCCAGCCAGTTTCTAGCGGCCGCTAGCACAGATACGCAGTATTTT.

The chain is built from TRBV30 and TRBJ2-5; TRBD2 agrees at 15 bases. Per germline, CDR1 GTSNPN and CDR2 SVGIG (reference sequence). After removal of 2 bases from V and 2 bases from J, the junction contained 6 bases not matched to a gene. This CDR3 is built from 17 residues. CDR3 nucleotides: TGTGCCTGGAGTTCGGGACTAGCGGGGGGACCTCAAGAGACCCAGTACTTC. Translated: CAWSSGLAGGPQETQYF.

The J gene is TRBJ2-7, the V gene TRBV7-8; 7 bases agree with TRBD1. There are 16 residues in the CDR3. Germline V gives CDR1 SGHVS, CDR2 FQNEAQ. V lost 5 bases, J lost 0 bases, and 10 bases stayed unmatched. The CDR3 loop is CASSTQPGQSSYEQYF. The CDR3 DNA is TGTGCCAGCAGCACCCAGCCGGGACAGAGCTCCTACGAGCAGTACTTC. Combining the CDR3 with reference TRBV7-8 and TRBJ2-7 gives the whole variable domain GAGVSQSPRYKVAKRGQDVALRCDPISGHVSLFWYQQALGQGPEFLTYFQNEAQLDKSGLPSDRFFAERPEGSVSTLKIQRTQQEDSAVYLCASSTQPGQSSYEQYFGPGTRLTVT.

The chain couples TRBV18 to TRBJ1-6; no definite D call. Germline-derived CDR1 and CDR2 are KGHSH and LQKENI. V was clipped by 0 bases and J by 7 bases, with 7 bases between them. The CDR3 contains 14 residues. The CDR3 region is CASSPPSENSPLHF. The CDR3, as DNA: TGTGCCAGCTCACCACCGTCGGAGAATTCACCCCTCCACTTT.

The chain uses TRBV3-1 (or the pseudogene TRBV3-2) and TRBJ2-2; 11 bases are shared with TRBD1. J gave up 4 bases and V 1 base, and 8 bases lay outside the gene matches. Germline CDR1 is LGHDT and CDR2 is YNNKEL (reference sequence). This CDR3 contains 18 residues. CDR3 loop: CASSQVPGQGASTGELFF. For the CDR3, the DNA is TGTGCCAGCAGCCAAGTACCCGGACAGGGGGCCAGCACCGGGGAGCTGTTTTTT.

CDR3 nucleotides: TGTGCCAGCAGCTTGGCCCCCAGGCTCGACACTGAAGCTTTCTTT. Encoded protein: CASSLAPRLDTEAFF. The chain recombines TRBV5-4 with TRBJ1-1; D unclear. The germline gives CDR1 SGHNT, CDR2 YYREEE (reference sequence). V was shortened by 0 bases and J by 3 bases, with 12 bases between the two germline ends. The CDR3 contains 15 residues.

The table lists this clone with a count of one. The V gene is TRBV19, the J gene TRBJ1-6, with 10 nucleotides matching TRBD1. There are 16 residues in the CDR3. Germline values: CDR1 LNHDA, CDR2 SQIVND (reference sequence). The trim removed 6 bases at V and 7 bases at J, leaving 9 bases unmatched. The CDR3 sequence: CASSTQGQGSNSPLHF. In DNA form, the CDR3 reads TGTGCCAGTAGCACACAGGGACAGGGGTCAAATTCACCCCTCCACTTT.

The rearrangement joins TRBV30 to TRBJ1-5, with D maybe TRBD1 (5 bases). This CDR3 has 13 residues. V lost 5 bases and J 7 bases, leaving 15 bases between the germline ends. Per germline, CDR1 GTSNPN and CDR2 SVGIG (reference sequence). For the CDR3, the DNA is TGTGCCTGGGGGGTAGGGGAACAACAGCCCCAGCATTTT. Translated, it gives CAWGVGEQQPQHF.

The chain carries TRBV11-3 and TRBJ1-2; no reliable D call. Trimming removed 5 bases at V and 8 bases at J, with 15 bases between. Germline lookup yields CDR1 SGHNT and CDR2 YENEEA. The CDR3 consists of 13 residues. CDR3 region: CASSLSGGQGYTF. The DNA of the CDR3 is TGTGCCAGCAGCCTATCCGGTGGTCAAGGCTACACCTTC. The complete variable domain, with remaining parts taken from reference TRBV11-3 and TRBJ1-2, reads EAGVVQSPRYKIIEKKQPVAFWCNPISGHNTLYWYLQNLGQGPELLIRYENEEAVDDSQLPKDRFSAERLKGVDSTLKIQPAELGDSAVYLCASSLSGGQGYTFGSGTRLTVV.

The chain joins TRBV4-2 to TRBJ2-7; 9 nucleotides agree with TRBD2. The CDR3 sequence is 15 residues long. The germline V gene has CDR1 LGHNA and CDR2 YNFKEQ. Trimming at V came to 4 bases and at J to 5 bases, leaving 9 bases not matched to a gene. This CDR3 reads CASSPTSGGGNEQYF. The CDR3 region has the DNA TGTGCCAGCAGCCCGACTAGCGGAGGGGGGAACGAGCAGTACTTC.

The CDR3 DNA reads as TGTGCCAGCCGCTCGGGTACGAACACCGGGGAGCTGTTTTTT. This translates into CASRSGTNTGELFF. V usage is TRBV7-2 and J usage is TRBJ2-2; D uncertain. Germline values: CDR1 SGHTA, CDR2 FQGNSA. This CDR3 spans 14 amino acids. V lost 8 bases, J lost 0 bases, and 10 bases lay in between.

The J gene is TRBJ2-3, the V gene TRBV12-3 or TRBV12-4; 8 bases agree with TRBD1. CDR3 length equals 13 residues. After removal of 7 bases from V and 3 bases from J, the junction contained 3 bases not matched to a gene. The CDR3 coding sequence is TGTGCCAGCACCCGGGACAGGACAGATACGCAGTATTTT. Translated: CASTRDRTDTQYF.

This chain links TRBV6-5 with TRBJ2-7, with 8 bases matching TRBD1. V trimming: 7 bases; J trimming: 3 bases; junction bases outside the gene matches: 2. This CDR3 has 12 residues. Germline V gene sequence: CDR1 MNHEY, CDR2 SVGAGI. As DNA, the CDR3 is TGTGCCAGCAAACAGGGGGTCTACGAGCAGTACTTC. Protein product: CASKQGVYEQYF.

The chain links TRBV19 to TRBJ1-1; D perhaps matches TRBD1 (5 bases). CDR1 is LNHDA and CDR2 is SQIVND in the germline V gene (reference sequence). The CDR3 contains 13 residues. Trimming stripped 5 bases from V and 2 bases from J, with 9 bases between. CDR3 DNA: TGTGCCAGTAGTGACGACAGAAACACTGAAGCTTTCTTT. Translating it yields CASSDDRNTEAFF.

The chain combines TRBV3-1 (or the pseudogene TRBV3-2) with TRBJ2-2; 8 bases match TRBD2. This CDR3 spans 19 amino acids. The trim removed 0 bases at V and 0 bases at J, leaving 9 bases unmatched. Germline CDR1 reads LGHDT; CDR2 reads YNNKEL (reference sequence). This CDR3 is CASSQDPSREGANTGELFF. In DNA, the CDR3 is TGTGCCAGCAGCCAAGATCCCTCCCGGGAGGGGGCGAACACCGGGGAGCTGTTTTTT.